Each of the 11 T cell receptor beta chains below was sequenced from the same sample in a study of early T cells in non-severe SARS-CoV-2 infection. TCRdb analysed the 5' RACE reads with MiXCR anew, one entry per CDR3 protein. The sample holds 100,000 to 150,000 distinct CDR3 sequences, just under 15% seen once. The sample comprised whole blood. Receptors originate from an adult who was a healthcare worker with PCR-confirmed SARS-CoV-2 infection or an uninfected control (not recorded which).

The V and J genes are TRBV4-1 and TRBJ2-3; 7 nucleotides line up with TRBD2. The V gene's germline CDR1 is MGHRA and CDR2 YSYEKL. Trimming removed 3 bases from V and 4 bases from J; junction bases left unmatched: 10. CDR3 length equals 16 residues. The CDR3 region has the DNA TGCGCCAGCAGCCAGCTAGCGGAGGGAGGCCCAGATACGCAGTATTTT. This sequence encodes CASSQLAEGGPDTQYF.

This sequence joins TRBV5-8 and TRBJ2-7; TRBD1 matches at 7 bases. V dropped 7 bases and J dropped 1; count of bases not matched to a gene: 23. Germline CDR1 is SGHTS and CDR2 is YDEGEE. This CDR3 contains 19 residues. The CDR3 nucleotides read TGTGCCAGCCCCTCCCCCCTGGGACAGCCAAAACCCCAATCCTACGAGCAGTACTTC. Its translation is CASPSPLGQPKPQSYEQYF.

The chain uses TRBV5-6 and TRBJ1-1; D is unclear. Germline CDR1 and CDR2: SGHDT and YYEEEE. CDR3 length: 15 amino acids. With 2 bases removed from V and 0 bases from J, the gap between germline ends came to 11 bases. CDR3 in DNA: TGTGCCAGCAGCTTTGGAGGGAAGGTGAACACTGAAGCTTTCTTT. It encodes CASSFGGKVNTEAFF.

This clonotype has a count of ten or more. This sequence joins TRBV20-1 and TRBJ2-3, with no clear D. The CDR3 covers 14 residues. The V end was cut by 5 bases, the J end by 4 bases, with 16 bases between. Germline values: CDR1 DFQATT, CDR2 SNEGSKA (reference sequence). For the CDR3, the DNA is TGCAGTGCTCCCTTACCTACGAATCCAGATACGCAGTATTTT. Amino acid sequence: CSAPLPTNPDTQYF.

This clonotype was seen a handful of times. This sequence joins TRBV12-3 or TRBV12-4 and TRBJ1-2, with D perhaps TRBD1 (5 bases). This CDR3 is built from 13 residues. The V end lost 1 base, the J end lost 7 bases, and 10 bases lay between the germline ends. The CDR3 here is CASSLGGAFGYTF. CDR3 in DNA: TGTGCCAGCAGTTTAGGAGGGGCGTTTGGCTACACCTTC.

Only a few counts were recorded for this clonotype. The chain links TRBV7-8 to TRBJ1-1, with D unclear. CDR3 length: 13 residues. CDR1 and CDR2 (germline): SGHVS, FQNEAQ. Trimming cost V 2 bases and J 11 bases, with 15 bases left between them. This CDR3 reads CASSLPGGIGAFF. The CDR3 nucleotides read TGTGCCAGCAGCTTACCCGGAGGGATAGGGGCTTTCTTT. Full variable domain (missing parts from reference TRBV7-8 and TRBJ1-1): GAGVSQSPRYKVAKRGQDVALRCDPISGHVSLFWYQQALGQGPEFLTYFQNEAQLDKSGLPSDRFFAERPEGSVSTLKIQRTQQEDSAVYLCASSLPGGIGAFFGQGTRLTVV.

The chain employs TRBV15 and TRBJ2-2; no firm D call. V lost 6 bases and J 2 bases, leaving 10 bases between the germline ends. Germline CDR1 is LNHNV and CDR2 is YYDKDF (reference sequence). This CDR3 has 14 residues. The CDR3 DNA follows: TGTGCCACCAGTCGCCGGGCTAACACCGGGGAGCTGTTTTTT. This gives the protein CATSRRANTGELFF.

The V call is TRBV5-4, the J call TRBJ2-3, with D unclear. Germline CDR1 reads SGHNT; CDR2 reads YYREEE (reference sequence). With 1 base removed from V and 5 bases from J, the gap between germline ends came to 8 bases. The CDR3 sequence is 13 residues long. This CDR3 is CASSLWEGDTQYF. CDR3 DNA sequence: TGTGCCAGCAGCTTGTGGGAAGGAGATACGCAGTATTTT. Full variable domain (remainder filled in from reference TRBV5-4 and TRBJ2-3): ETGVTQSPTHLIKTRGQQVTLRCSSQSGHNTVSWYQQALGQGPQFIFQYYREEENGRGNFPPRFSGLQFPNYSSELNVNALELDDSALYLCASSLWEGDTQYFGPGTRLTVL.

This clonotype was recorded at least ten times. This chain links TRBV12-3 or TRBV12-4 with TRBJ1-1; D perhaps matches TRBD1 (6 bases). The CDR3 is 14 residues long. V was trimmed by 4 bases and J by 4 bases, leaving 13 bases between them. CDR3 nucleotides: TGTGCCAGCAGTTACAGGGTCGATTCCACTGAAGCTTTCTTT. Translation: CASSYRVDSTEAFF.

This clonotype was seen only a few times. The chain carries TRBV13 and TRBJ1-6; TRBD1 matches at 11 bases. J was trimmed by 0 bases and V by 8 bases; bases with no gene match: 15. This CDR3 region has 20 residues. CDR1 PRHDT and CDR2 FYEKMQ come from the germline V gene (reference sequence). The CDR3 sequence is CASSSPRTGGISSYNSPLHF. The CDR3 bases are TGTGCCAGCTCCTCTCCCAGGACAGGGGGCATAAGCTCCTATAATTCACCCCTCCACTTT.

This clonotype was seen more than once but under ten times. This chain uses TRBV12-3 or TRBV12-4 with TRBJ1-6; D uncertain. This CDR3 comprises 17 residues. The V gene lost 0 bases and the J gene lost 0 bases, with 9 bases spanning the gap. CDR3 sequence (DNA): TGTGCCAGCAGTTTAGCACACCGGAGCTCCTATAATTCACCCCTCCACTTT. As protein: CASSLAHRSSYNSPLHF.